The 21 T cell receptor beta chains below were found in one sample sequenced in a study of graft-versus-host responses after intestinal transplantation. The table came from immunoSEQ multiplex PCR; TCRdb's copy has only in-frame clones and leaves some out. The sample carries about 120,000 clones, roughly 95% recorded once. The antigens these receptors bind are not known. The source material was unstimulated CD8+ T cells sorted from spleen or lymph node cells, sampled before intestinal transplant. These receptor sequences come from a human donor who received an intestinal transplant.

The chain carries TRBV4-2 and TRBJ2-4; 11 bases agree with TRBD1. The length of the CDR3 is 16 residues. J gave up 5 bases and V 0 bases, and 3 bases lay outside the gene matches. Germline-derived CDR1 and CDR2 are LGHNA and YNFKEQ. The CDR3 region has the DNA TGTGCCAGCAGCCAAGAAGGGGGACAGGGGGAAAACATTCAGTACTTC. This codes for CASSQEGGQGENIQYF.

The rearrangement joins TRBV6-1 to TRBJ1-5, with D perhaps TRBD1 (5 bases). The CDR3 spans 15 residues. V was shortened by 1 base and J by 2 bases, with 9 bases between the two germline ends. Germline CDR1 reads MNHNS; CDR2 reads SASEGT. This CDR3 reads CASSEVSGRNQPQHF. The CDR3 nucleotides read TGTGCCAGCAGTGAAGTTTCGGGGCGCAATCAGCCCCAGCATTTT.

The chain uses TRBV28 and TRBJ2-5, with 7 bases identical to TRBD1. The CDR3 totals 16 residues. Germline lookup yields CDR1 MDHEN and CDR2 SYDVKM. V was pared by 4 bases and J by 2 bases, with 10 bases of the junction left unmatched. The CDR3 DNA reads as TGTGCCAGCAGTTCGTTGAGTGACAGGGAACAAGAGACCCAGTACTTC. Its translation is CASSSLSDREQETQYF.

This rearrangement joins TRBV6-1 to TRBJ2-7; 9 nucleotides match TRBD1. Germline CDR1 and CDR2: MNHNS and SASEGT. This CDR3 has 15 amino acids. V lost 2 bases and J lost 2; bases outside the gene matches: 4. CDR3 sequence: CASSESRQGAYEQYF. In DNA form, the CDR3 reads TGTGCCAGCAGTGAAAGTAGACAGGGGGCCTACGAGCAGTACTTC.

The chain employs TRBV27 and TRBJ2-1, with 11 bases aligning to TRBD2. This CDR3 spans 16 amino acids. V was pared by 2 bases and J by 8 bases, with 8 bases of the junction left unmatched. Germline V gene lookup returns CDR1 MNHEY and CDR2 SMNVEV (reference sequence). The CDR3 DNA is TGTGCCAGCAGTTTAAGGGCTAGCGGGAGGATGGATGAGCAGTTCTTC. Amino acids: CASSLRASGRMDEQFF.

The CDR3 nucleotides are TGTGCCTCAGGGACTGTGGGGGAGCAGTACTTC. Amino acid sequence: CASGTVGEQYF. The chain is built from TRBV10-3 and TRBJ2-7, with D perhaps matching TRBD2 (6 bases). CDR1 ENHRY and CDR2 SYGVKD come from the germline V gene. Trimming removed 11 bases from V and 7 bases from J, with 15 bases in between. CDR3 length equals 11 residues.

The chain links TRBV28 to TRBJ1-1, with 8 positions matching TRBD1. J gave up 4 bases and V 2 bases, and 6 bases lay outside the gene matches. The CDR3 length is 15 residues. Germline V gene sequence: CDR1 MDHEN, CDR2 SYDVKM. CDR3 nucleotides: TGTGCCAGCAGTTTACCCCCGACAGGGGTCACTGAAGCTTTCTTT. The encoded protein is CASSLPPTGVTEAFF. The full variable domain, rest sourced from reference TRBV28 and TRBJ1-1, is DVKVTQSSRYLVKRTGEKVFLECVQDMDHENMFWYRQDPGLGLRLIYFSYDVKMKEKGDIPEGYSVSREKKERFSLILESASTNQTSMYLCASSLPPTGVTEAFFGQGTRLTVV.

Regarding this clone: The same CDR3 arises from other DNA sequences in this sample as well. The V call is TRBV7-6, the J call TRBJ1-1, with D possibly TRBD1 on 5 matching bases. V lost 3 bases, J lost 0 bases, and 8 bases lay in between. CDR1 SGHVS and CDR2 FNYEAQ come from the germline V gene. The CDR3 contains 14 residues. The CDR3 loop reads CASSLGPLNTEAFF. DNA for the CDR3: TGTGCCAGCAGCTTGGGACCTCTGAACACTGAAGCTTTCTTT.

As regards this clone: Other DNA sequences in this sample translate to the same CDR3. V gene TRBV6-5 combines with J gene TRBJ1-5; D gene uncertain. CDR1 is MNHEY and CDR2 is SVGAGI in the germline V gene. Deletions cut 0 bases from V and 3 bases from J, with 6 bases between. CDR3 length: 14 amino acids. The CDR3 DNA reads TGTGCCAGCAGTTACTCGGGTCCCAATCAGCCCCAGCATTTT. Its protein product is CASSYSGPNQPQHF.

The genes are TRBV4-1 and TRBJ2-7, with 9 bases that match TRBD1. Germline trimming cut 1 base from V and 4 bases from J; bases unmatched to any gene: 5. The germline V gene has CDR1 MGHRA and CDR2 YSYEKL. This CDR3 has 15 amino acids. The CDR3, as DNA: TGCGCCAGCAGCCAAGCCGGGACAGGGCGGTACGAGCAGTACTTC. As protein: CASSQAGTGRYEQYF.

V and J are TRBV6-5 and TRBJ2-5; TRBD2 is a possible D gene (6 bases). In germline, CDR1 is MNHEY, CDR2 SVGAGI. V lost 6 bases to trimming and J lost 2 bases, with 10 bases between them. This CDR3 has 13 residues. The CDR3 DNA is TGTGCCAGCAGGGAGGGGCCACAAGAGACCCAGTACTTC. It yields the protein CASREGPQETQYF.

The V gene is TRBV28, the J gene TRBJ1-5; D is unclear. Trimming removed 7 bases at V and 4 bases at J, with 14 bases between. This CDR3 contains 14 residues. Per germline, CDR1 MDHEN and CDR2 SYDVKM. CDR3 coding DNA: TGTGCCAGCACCCGAGGGCAATTAAATCAGCCCCAGCATTTT. Translation: CASTRGQLNQPQHF.

The chain has TRBV28 and TRBJ2-5, with D possibly being TRBD1 (5 bases). The end of the DNA is better explained by TRBJ2-7, so the J call may be wrong. The CDR3 has 15 amino acids. Germline loops: CDR1 MDHEN, CDR2 SYDVKM. As DNA, the CDR3 is TGTGCCACCTCTGACAGCTTTAGGAGCTCCTACGAGCAGTACTTC. Translating it yields CATSDSFRSSYEQYF.

Concerning this clone: The same CDR3 also results from other DNA sequences found in this sample. The V gene is TRBV6-5, the J gene TRBJ2-1; D unclear. Germline assignment: CDR1 MNHEY and CDR2 SVGAGI. The CDR3 covers 10 residues. V was pared by 6 bases and J by 3 bases, with 0 bases between. The CDR3 nucleotides are TGTGCCAGCAGCTACAATGAGCAGTTCTTC. It translates to CASSYNEQFF.

The chain uses TRBV7-8 and TRBJ2-7, with TRBD2 identical over 9 bases. The germline V gene encodes CDR1 SGHVS and CDR2 FQNEAQ. The CDR3 consists of 18 residues. J lost 0 bases, V lost 0 bases, and 9 bases had no gene match. CDR3 coding DNA: TGTGCCAGCAGCTTAGCGCGGTCTAGCGGGGACCTCTCCTACGAGCAGTACTTC. Translated: CASSLARSSGDLSYEQYF.

The chain joins TRBV28 to TRBJ2-1; 7 nucleotides align to TRBD2. The CDR3 runs 20 residues. In germline, CDR1 is MDHEN, CDR2 SYDVKM. The V gene end was trimmed by 3 bases and the J gene end by 4 bases; junction bases not matched to a gene: 21. CDR3 coding DNA: TGTGCCAGCAGTTTGCCCTCCGGGGCGCGGGAGAGTTTTGGATACAATGAGCAGTTCTTC. This encodes CASSLPSGARESFGYNEQFF.

The chain employs TRBV10-1 and TRBJ1-5; perhaps TRBD1 as D (5 bases). This CDR3 contains 15 residues. Germline V gene data show CDR1 as WNHNN and CDR2 as SYGVQD (reference sequence). Deletions cut 0 bases from V and 7 bases from J, with 13 bases between. The CDR3 coding sequence is TGCGCCAGCAGTGAGTCGGTAGGGTCAGGGCAGCCCCAGCATTTT. Amino acid sequence: CASSESVGSGQPQHF.

V gene TRBV5-1 combines with J gene TRBJ2-1, with 10 bases matching TRBD2. The length of the CDR3 is 13 residues. CDR1 and CDR2 from the germline V gene are SGHRS and YFSETQ. V shed 6 bases and J 7 bases; nucleotides not matched to a gene: 4. CDR3 protein: CASTSTSGNEQFF. The CDR3 nucleotides are TGCGCCAGCACCTCGACTAGCGGGAATGAGCAGTTCTTC. Together with reference TRBV5-1 and TRBJ2-1, the CDR3 gives the full variable domain: KAGVTQTPRYLIKTRGQQVTLSCSPISGHRSVSWYQQTPGQGLQFLFEYFSETQRNKGNFPGRFSGRQFSNSRSEMNVSTLELGDSALYLCASTSTSGNEQFFGPGTRLTVL.

The count of this clone is one. The chain joins TRBV6-5 to TRBJ1-1; no definite D call. Per the germline V gene, CDR1 is MNHEY and CDR2 is SVGAGI. The V and J ends lost 2 bases and 7 bases respectively, with 8 bases between them. The CDR3 totals 12 residues. The CDR3 DNA reads as TGTGCCAGCAGTTACGGAACAAGTGAAGCTTTCTTT. Protein sequence: CASSYGTSEAFF.

The DNA for the CDR3 is TGTGCCAGCAGCCTTGTCGAGGGGGCGACTGAAGCTTTCTTT. Residues: CASSLVEGATEAFF. The V call is TRBV7-9, the J call TRBJ1-1; 7 bases are shared with TRBD1. This CDR3 contains 14 residues. V lost 5 bases and J lost 5; bases outside the gene matches: 8. The germline V gene has CDR1 SEHNR and CDR2 FQNEAQ (reference sequence). Supplemented by reference TRBV7-9 and TRBJ1-1, the full variable domain reads DTGVSQNPRHKITKRGQNVTFRCDPISEHNRLYWYRQTLGQGPEFLTYFQNEAQLEKSRLLSDRFSAERPKGSFSTLEIQRTEQGDSAMYLCASSLVEGATEAFFGQGTRLTVV.

The V call is TRBV5-5, the J call TRBJ2-3; possibly TRBD2 for D (6 bases). The CDR3 extends over 15 amino acids. Deletions cut 4 bases from V and 2 bases from J, with 14 bases between. CDR1 and CDR2 from the germline V gene are SGHKS and YYEKEE (reference sequence). CDR3 loop: CASSPDGGTTDTQYF. DNA of the CDR3: TGTGCCAGCAGCCCTGACGGCGGGACCACAGATACGCAGTATTTT.